The T cell receptor beta chain described here comes from a study of regulatory T cells in long-lasting Graves disease. Study observations and caveats: Repertoires from persistent disease leaned toward TRBV28, TRBJ1-2 and TRBJ2-5.

Described time point: persistent/refractory GD, antithyroid drugs over 5 years with positive TRAb. From RNA extracted from PBMCs, the TCR library was made. Germline V gene sequence: CDR1 MNHNS, CDR2 SASEGT. Both ends counted, the CDR3 spans 23 residues. Regarding this clonotype: The antigen is not known. The DNA is left out, because the CDR3 cannot be placed on it with certainty; the CDR3 is given as TCRdb lists it.

Construction of the TCR beta libraries employed iRepertoire HTBI primers in conjunction with Arm-PCR of CDR3 regions. Per the study methods: Across the samples, identification revealed fewer than 75 TRBV and around 14 TRBJ segments. TCRdb reprocessed the multiplex PCR reads with MiXCR, giving one entry per CDR3 protein. What appears here as the V and J calls and clone size reflects TCRdb's work, not the paper's. The data contain 350,000 to 500,000 distinct CDR3 sequences, 21% of them singletons. The sequencing here drew on peripheral blood mononuclear cells (PBMCs), taken when the disease was refractory, from a patient treated with antithyroid drugs. This sequence was found in a female donor with Graves disease. The V and J genes are TRBV6-1 and TRBJ1-1. CDR3 region: CASTNQTSMYLCASRTPNTEAFF.